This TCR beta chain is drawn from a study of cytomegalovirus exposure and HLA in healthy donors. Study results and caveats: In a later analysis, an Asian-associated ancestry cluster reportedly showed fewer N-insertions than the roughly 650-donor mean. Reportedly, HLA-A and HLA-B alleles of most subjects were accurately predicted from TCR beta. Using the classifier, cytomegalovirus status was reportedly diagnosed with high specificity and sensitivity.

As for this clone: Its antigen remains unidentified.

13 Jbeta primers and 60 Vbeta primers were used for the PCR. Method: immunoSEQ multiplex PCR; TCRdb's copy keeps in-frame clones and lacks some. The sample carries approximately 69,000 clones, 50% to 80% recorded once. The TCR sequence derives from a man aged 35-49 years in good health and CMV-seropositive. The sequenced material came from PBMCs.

CDR3 coding DNA: TGTGCCAGCAGTCTAGCGGGGGACTACAATGAGCAGTTCTTC. It yields the protein CASSLAGDYNEQFF. The chain couples TRBV6-4 to TRBJ2-1, with 10 bases identical to TRBD2. V lost 5 bases and J lost 3; bases outside the gene matches: 1. This CDR3 comprises 14 residues. The germline CDR1 and CDR2 sequences are MRHNA and SNTAGT.